These 30 T cell receptor beta chains were sequenced from one sample in a study of vaccination effects on CD4 cells after COVID-19. For these receptors, no antigen is known. With the ViraFEST assay, the study expanded antigen-specific CD4+ T cells using viral peptide pools, then sequenced them. Following a roughly 9-day culture, CD4+ T cells were purified. Two-dose vaccination with either BNT162b2 or mRNA-1273 was given to the participants. Clones were read by immunoSEQ multiplex PCR, and TCRdb kept only the in-frame ones, dropping some. This sample carries tens of thousands of clones, about 69% of them seen once, and the ten largest clones take around 9.7%. Sequences were derived from CD4+ T cells from PBMCs cultured with HCoV-NL63 spike peptides, sampled after COVID-19 vaccination. Source of these receptors: a human donor who received a COVID-19 vaccine.

The chain recombines TRBV5-1 with TRBJ1-2, with D possibly TRBD1 on 6 matching bases. The CDR3 is 13 amino acids. Germline V gene data show CDR1 as SGHRS and CDR2 as YFSETQ. Trimming removed 4 bases at V and 6 bases at J, with 13 bases between. In DNA form, the CDR3 reads TGCGCCAGCAGCCCAGGGGAGACGAATGGCTACACCTTC. Its protein product is CASSPGETNGYTF.

The chain carries TRBV4-2 and TRBJ2-1, with 10 bases lining up with TRBD1. Germline V gives CDR1 LGHNA, CDR2 YNFKEQ. The CDR3 sequence is 15 residues long. V lost 1 base to trimming and J lost 6 bases; unmatched junction nucleotides: 3. As DNA, the CDR3 is TGTGCCAGCAGCCAAGGGGACAGGGGTGGCAATGAGCAGTTCTTC. Translated: CASSQGDRGGNEQFF.

The chain joins TRBV19 to TRBJ1-5; 9 nucleotides line up with TRBD1. The J segment lost 6 bases and the V segment lost 7 bases, leaving 10 bases of the junction unmatched. There are 15 residues in the CDR3. Germline CDR1 and CDR2: LNHDA and SQIVND (reference sequence). CDR3 residues: CASTVQGAAGQPQHF. CDR3 DNA: TGTGCCAGTACCGTACAGGGGGCGGCGGGTCAGCCCCAGCATTTT.

The rearrangement joins TRBV23-1 to TRBJ2-1; 9 bases line up with TRBD2. TRBV23-1 is treated as an ORF (open reading frame) with a function not yet certain. This CDR3 comprises 17 residues. After removal of 1 base from V and 8 bases from J, the junction contained 12 bases not matched to a gene. For the CDR3, the DNA is TGCGCCAGCAGTCAATACTCGCGGGAGGGCCTATGTGATGAGCAGTTCTTC. Protein: CASSQYSREGLCDEQFF.

This rearrangement joins TRBV6-5 to TRBJ2-1; 10 nucleotides match TRBD2. Germline trimming cut 0 bases from V and 10 bases from J; bases unmatched to any gene: 6. In germline, CDR1 is MNHEY, CDR2 SVGAGI. The CDR3 loop spans 15 amino acids. The CDR3 DNA reads as TGTGCCAGCAGTTACTCGGGACTAGCGTTAACGGAGCAGTTCTTC. Its translation: CASSYSGLALTEQFF.

The rearrangement uses TRBV19 and TRBJ2-1, with D possibly TRBD2 on 6 matching bases. CDR1 and CDR2 from the germline V gene are LNHDA and SQIVND (reference sequence). The length of the CDR3 is 15 residues. V lost 7 bases and J lost 0, with 13 bases in between. CDR3 sequence reads: CASKSLAHSYNEQFF. Here the CDR3 DNA reads TGTGCCAGTAAGTCGCTAGCGCACTCCTACAATGAGCAGTTCTTC.

The chain combines TRBV6-5 with TRBJ2-3; D perhaps matches TRBD2 (5 bases). Germline assignment: CDR1 MNHEY and CDR2 SVGAGI. CDR3 length: 15 residues. Trimming took 6 bases from V and 6 from J, leaving 19 bases between them. The CDR3 reads CASRTADRYGDTQYF. The CDR3 DNA follows: TGTGCCAGCAGAACAGCGGATAGATACGGCGATACGCAGTATTTT.

V usage is TRBV7-9 and J usage is TRBJ1-1; no clear D. Trimming pared 5 bases from V and 3 bases from J, leaving 16 bases between. Per germline, CDR1 SEHNR and CDR2 FQNEAQ (reference sequence). CDR3 length: 15 amino acids. The CDR3 loop is CASSVSRRTHTEAFF. CDR3 bases: TGTGCCAGCAGCGTGTCCCGTCGCACTCACACTGAAGCTTTCTTT.

This chain connects TRBV3-1 (or the pseudogene TRBV3-2) to TRBJ2-5; 7 positions agree with TRBD2. Germline V gene data show CDR1 as LGHDT and CDR2 as YNNKEL (reference sequence). The ends lost 3 bases at V and 4 bases at J; junction bases unmatched: 5. The CDR3 covers 14 residues. Written as DNA, the CDR3 is TGTGCCAGCAGCCACTTTGGGGAGGGAGAGACCCAGTACTTC. Translating gives CASSHFGEGETQYF.

V usage is TRBV13 and J usage is TRBJ2-7, with D hard to call. The CDR3 totals 13 residues. V was pared by 5 bases and J by 0 bases, with 8 bases between. From germline, CDR1 is PRHDT and CDR2 FYEKMQ (reference sequence). The CDR3 here is CASSPAFSYEQYF. The CDR3 DNA is TGTGCCAGCAGCCCAGCCTTCTCCTACGAGCAGTACTTC. The variable domain in full, completed from reference TRBV13 and TRBJ2-7, reads AAGVIQSPRHLIKEKRETATLKCYPIPRHDTVYWYQQGPGQDPQFLISFYEKMQSDKGSIPDRFSAQQFSDYHSELNMSSLELGDSALYFCASSPAFSYEQYFGPGTRLTVT.

This clone appeared a few times. This chain joins TRBV7-9 and TRBJ1-4; 7 bases are a match to TRBD1. Germline loops: CDR1 SEHNR, CDR2 FQNEAQ (reference sequence). The V segment lost 5 bases and the J segment 2 bases; nucleotides outside the gene matches: 5. This CDR3 has 15 amino acids. The CDR3 DNA is TGTGCCAGCAGCCGCTGGACAGGCACTAATGAAAAACTGTTTTTT. Its translation is CASSRWTGTNEKLFF.

This clone was found once. The rearrangement links TRBV5-1 to TRBJ1-1; 7 bases match TRBD1. J lost 4 bases, V lost 4 bases, and 7 bases had no gene match. Germline V gene lookup returns CDR1 SGHRS and CDR2 YFSETQ. This CDR3 has 14 amino acids. CDR3 DNA: TGCGCCAGCAGCAGAACAGGGGATGGCACTGAAGCTTTCTTT. Its translation is CASSRTGDGTEAFF.

This clone was detected only a few times. The chain carries TRBV10-3 and TRBJ1-2; 12 nucleotides agree with TRBD1. This CDR3 comprises 20 residues. CDR1 ENHRY and CDR2 SYGVKD come from the germline V gene. The ends lost 0 bases at V and 0 bases at J; junction bases unmatched: 11. The CDR3 spells CAISESLLKGQGAANYGYTF. Written as DNA, the CDR3 is TGTGCCATCAGTGAGTCGTTATTGAAGGGACAGGGGGCAGCTAACTATGGCTACACCTTC.

The CDR3 protein is CASSKPGVGEAFF. The CDR3 DNA follows: TGTGCCAGCAGCAAACCCGGCGTCGGTGAAGCTTTCTTT. The genes are TRBV21-1 and TRBJ1-1. TRBV21-1 is assigned pseudogene status. The length of the CDR3 is 13 residues.

This rearrangement joins TRBV19 to TRBJ2-1, with 11 nucleotides matching TRBD2. The CDR3 length is 16 residues. Looked up from germline, CDR1 is LNHDA and CDR2 is SQIVND (reference sequence). V lost 7 bases to trimming and J lost 5 bases; unmatched junction nucleotides: 10. CDR3 region: CASKRSGTSGNNEQFF. The CDR3 DNA sequence: TGTGCCAGTAAACGATCCGGGACTAGCGGAAACAATGAGCAGTTCTTC.

This chain connects TRBV18 to TRBJ2-5; no firm D call. Germline lookup yields CDR1 KGHSH and CDR2 LQKENI. Trimming took off 3 bases at V and 2 bases at J, with 10 bases between the two ends. The CDR3 has 14 residues. The CDR3 here is CASSPRNSQETQYF. The DNA of the CDR3 is TGTGCCAGCTCACCGAGGAATTCGCAAGAGACCCAGTACTTC.

In its sample, this clone was seen a few times. In DNA, the CDR3 is TGTGCCAGCAGCTTATCAGAAGACTATGGCTACACCTTC. It specifies CASSLSEDYGYTF. The chain links TRBV11-2 to TRBJ1-2; no definite D call. The CDR3 extends over 13 amino acids. Trimming pared 2 bases from V and 3 bases from J, leaving 7 bases between. Germline values: CDR1 SGHAT, CDR2 FQNNGV.

This clone was counted between two and nine times. V and J are TRBV2 and TRBJ2-1; D is unclear. Germline CDR1 reads SNHLY; CDR2 reads FYNNEI. V gave up 6 bases and J gave up 6 bases, with 9 bases separating them. There are 12 residues in the CDR3. CDR3 residues: CASRELGNEQFF. The CDR3 DNA reads TGTGCCAGCAGGGAACTCGGCAATGAGCAGTTCTTC.

This chain joins TRBV7-9 and TRBJ1-2, with D possibly being TRBD1 (5 bases). CDR3 length: 13 amino acids. Trimming removed 5 bases at V and 9 bases at J, with 16 bases between. The germline V gene encodes CDR1 SEHNR and CDR2 FQNEAQ (reference sequence). The CDR3, as DNA: TGTGCCAGCAGCAGGGGCCTGGAAGGGAGCTACACCTTC. It translates to CASSRGLEGSYTF.

This chain joins TRBV4-2 and TRBJ1-5; the D is unclear. Trimming left V 1 base short and J 2 bases short, with 12 bases between. This CDR3 region has 16 residues. CDR1 and CDR2 from the germline V gene are LGHNA and YNFKEQ. In nucleotides, the CDR3 is TGTGCCAGCAGCCAAGTTGTCCCGGAGGGCAATCAGCCCCAGCATTTT. The encoded protein is CASSQVVPEGNQPQHF.

CDR3 loop: CASSRLAGGKRNEQFF. CDR3 DNA sequence: TGTGCCAGCAGCAGACTAGCGGGGGGGAAGAGGAATGAGCAGTTCTTC. The J gene is TRBJ2-1, the V gene TRBV6-6, with 14 bases lining up with TRBD2. Germline CDR1 reads MNHNY; CDR2 reads SVGAGI (reference sequence). The V and J ends lost 6 bases and 7 bases, in that order; junction bases with no gene match: 8. The CDR3 has 16 amino acids.

The chain uses TRBV6-5 and TRBJ2-3; 9 positions match TRBD1. This CDR3 region has 13 residues. The V gene end was trimmed by 11 bases and the J gene end by 2 bases; junction bases not matched to a gene: 5. CDR1 and CDR2 (germline): MNHEY, SVGAGI. CDR3 in amino acids: CAARDRVTDTQYF. DNA of the CDR3: TGTGCCGCCCGGGACAGGGTCACAGATACGCAGTATTTT.

Here the CDR3 reads CASSYGTVSGNTIYF. The CDR3 DNA follows: TGTGCCAGCAGTTACGGGACAGTCTCTGGAAACACCATATATTTT. The V and J genes are TRBV6-5 and TRBJ1-3; TRBD1 aligns across 7 bases. With V trimmed by 2 bases and J by 0 bases, 1 base remained unmatched. The germline V gene encodes CDR1 MNHEY and CDR2 SVGAGI. The CDR3 is made up of 15 amino acids.

The rearrangement links TRBV27 to TRBJ2-3, with unresolved D. The CDR3 loop spans 16 amino acids. Trimming removed 1 base from V and 0 bases from J, with 11 bases in between. The germline V gene has CDR1 MNHEY and CDR2 SMNVEV (reference sequence). The CDR3 spells CASSLYAGESTDTQYF. The CDR3 DNA reads TGTGCCAGCAGTTTATATGCCGGAGAAAGCACAGATACGCAGTATTTT.

This clone was picked up a small number of times. The chain combines TRBV12-3 or TRBV12-4 with TRBJ2-2, with no clear D. This CDR3 is built from 13 residues. V was shortened by 3 bases and J by 6 bases, with 8 bases between the two germline ends. CDR3 sequence reads: CASSFSWAGELFF. The CDR3 nucleotides are TGTGCCAGCAGTTTTTCTTGGGCCGGGGAGCTGTTTTTT.

This clone was observed once. The chain is built from TRBV3-1 (or the pseudogene TRBV3-2) and TRBJ2-3; D gene uncertain. V lost 2 bases and J 1 base, leaving 4 bases between the germline ends. The CDR3 is 13 residues long. Germline V gene sequence: CDR1 LGHDT, CDR2 YNNKEL (reference sequence). As DNA, the CDR3 is TGTGCCAGCAGCCAACCCCGCACAGATACGCAGTATTTT. This codes for CASSQPRTDTQYF.

The genes are TRBV5-4 and TRBJ2-3, with 8 bases matching TRBD2. Trimming at V came to 4 bases and at J to 3 bases, leaving 10 bases not matched to a gene. Germline V CDR1 and CDR2: SGHNT, YYREEE (reference sequence). This CDR3 has 16 residues. The CDR3 DNA sequence: TGTGCCAGCAGCACCAAACCGGGACTAGGTACAGATACGCAGTATTTT. Its translation: CASSTKPGLGTDTQYF.

The CDR3 nucleotides are TGTGCCAGCAGCCGAGACAGGGAAGAGACCCAGTACTTC. Translated: CASSRDREETQYF. The chain carries TRBV2 and TRBJ2-5; 7 bases line up with TRBD1. The CDR3 is 13 residues long. The V gene end was trimmed by 6 bases and the J gene end by 3 bases; junction bases not matched to a gene: 4. Germline V gene lookup returns CDR1 SNHLY and CDR2 FYNNEI.

This sequence joins TRBV19 and TRBJ1-5; D is undetermined. The CDR3 is 10 residues long. The germline CDR1 and CDR2 sequences are LNHDA and SQIVND (reference sequence). Trimming took off 7 bases at V and 7 bases at J, with 5 bases between the two ends. CDR3 nucleotide sequence: TGTGCCAGTAATACCCAGCCCCAGCATTTT. Translation: CASNTQPQHF.

This chain links TRBV12-3 or TRBV12-4 with TRBJ1-1, with D hard to call. V was cut by 5 bases and J by 9 bases, with 13 bases left in between. CDR3 length equals 12 residues. The CDR3 DNA reads TGTGCCAGCAGTATTCTCGGAGTCCAAGCTTTCTTT. Protein: CASSILGVQAFF.